Reported below is one TCR beta chain. Its antigen remains unknown. This specimen belongs to a study of OX40 agonist ivuxolimab in advanced cancers. About the research overall: Each patient was given ivuxolimab into a vein every 2 weeks, at 0.01 to 10 mg/kg.

Overall study findings and caveats: At doses 0.1 to 3.0 mg/kg, CD4+ and CD8+ clones expanded.

Produced via immunoSEQ multiplex PCR; TCRdb's table is partial and in-frame only. Of approximately 76,000 clones in the sample, around 88% are singletons; the top ten hold about 0.9%. The input for sequencing was CD4+ or CD8+ T cells sorted from blood, taken in a trial of the OX40 agonist ivuxolimab. This TCR came from an adult with an advanced solid tumor such as melanoma, head and neck, liver or kidney cancer.

The CDR3 sequence is CASSPDRGSDIQYF. Written as DNA, the CDR3 is TGCGCCAGCAGCCCTGACAGGGGTTCGGACATTCAGTACTTC. V gene TRBV4-3 combines with J gene TRBJ2-4; 8 positions match TRBD1. The CDR3 sequence is 14 residues long. The V and J ends lost 4 bases and 8 bases, in that order; junction bases with no gene match: 7. Per the germline V gene, CDR1 is LGHNA and CDR2 is YSLEER.